Listed here are 9 T cell receptor beta chains from one sample, sequenced in a study of human T cells and chemical hapten exposure. TCRdb re-derived calls from the RACE reads in MiXCR, one entry per CDR3 protein. This sample yields roughly 380,000 distinct CDR3 sequences, of which about 6.9% are seen a single time; more than 5.5% belongs to the top ten. Time point of the sample: patch test 2, 6 weeks after DPC sensitization. Treatment denoted: therapeutic diphenylcyclopropenone sensitization with weekly scalp DPC. This specimen was whole blood, taken in connection with sensitization to the hapten diphenylcyclopropenone (DPC). The source is a woman aged 18-30 years with alopecia areata. Some clones in this sample may be carry-over from other donors' samples.

Ten or more counts support this clonotype. This chain uses TRBV2 with TRBJ1-1; 7 bases agree with TRBD1. CDR1 and CDR2 from the germline V gene are SNHLY and FYNNEI. V gave up 5 bases and J gave up 2 bases; unmatched junction bases: 11. The CDR3 has 16 residues. The DNA for the CDR3 is TGTGCCAGCAGTTCCCCGCGGACAGGAGGAAACACTGAAGCTTTCTTT. It translates to CASSSPRTGGNTEAFF.

This clonotype was picked up many times. V gene TRBV11-2 combines with J gene TRBJ2-3; D unclear. Germline CDR1 and CDR2: SGHAT and FQNNGV. This CDR3 contains 17 residues. Trimming stripped 5 bases from V and 2 bases from J, with 20 bases between. The CDR3 here is CASSPTSRARTTDTQYF. The CDR3 DNA reads as TGTGCCAGCAGCCCCACAAGTCGGGCCAGAACCACAGATACGCAGTATTTT.

In its sample, this clonotype was seen many times. The gene calls are TRBV20-1 and TRBJ1-6; D unresolved. Germline CDR1 DFQATT, CDR2 SNEGSKA (reference sequence). This CDR3 is built from 12 residues. V lost 4 bases and J 8 bases, leaving 9 bases between the germline ends. CDR3 in DNA: TGCAGTGCTAAACAGAGGGATTCACCCCTCCACTTT. It translates to CSAKQRDSPLHF.

This clonotype showed up just a few times. V gene TRBV11-2 combines with J gene TRBJ2-1; 8 bases are a match to TRBD2. V was pared by 0 bases and J by 14 bases, with 12 bases of the junction left unmatched. Germline V lookup: CDR1 SGHAT, CDR2 FQNNGV. CDR3 length: 15 residues. CDR3 region: CASSLDPAGALREFF. The CDR3 DNA sequence: TGTGCCAGCAGCTTAGATCCAGCGGGGGCGCTCCGGGAGTTCTTC. Based on the CDR3 plus reference TRBV11-2 and TRBJ2-1, the full variable domain is EAGVAQSPRYKIIEKRQSVAFWCNPISGHATLYWYQQILGQGPKLLIQFQNNGVVDDSQLPKDRFSAERLKGVDSTLKIQPAKLEDSAVYLCASSLDPAGALREFFGPGTRLTVL.

This sequence joins TRBV6-2 or TRBV6-3 and TRBJ1-1; 9 bases are a match to TRBD1. The CDR3 contains 17 residues. The ends lost 0 bases at V and 5 bases at J; junction bases unmatched: 10. Per germline, CDR1 MNHEY and CDR2 SVGEGT. Here the CDR3 reads CASSYSGTGNEGTEAFF. CDR3 in DNA: TGTGCCAGCAGTTACTCTGGGACAGGGAACGAGGGGACTGAAGCTTTCTTT.

This clonotype came up a few times. V and J are TRBV12-3 or TRBV12-4 and TRBJ1-2; 9 positions agree with TRBD1. The CDR3 totals 16 residues. Trimming took 6 bases from V and 4 from J; bases not matched to a gene: 12. The CDR3 protein is CASRPSPGQGFYGYTF. Written as DNA, the CDR3 is TGTGCCAGCAGGCCCTCCCCGGGACAGGGATTCTATGGCTACACCTTC.

This clonotype has a count of ten or more. V usage is TRBV6-2 or TRBV6-3 and J usage is TRBJ1-1; a weak D match, TRBD1 (5 bases). The CDR3 runs to 14 residues. V shed 6 bases and J shed 9 bases, with 20 bases lying between them. Germline V CDR1 and CDR2: MNHEY, SVGEGT. CDR3 nucleotide sequence: TGTGCCAGCAGCTATACCGTGCAGGGCCTTAAAGCTTTCTTT. It is translated as CASSYTVQGLKAFF.

Only a few counts were recorded for this clonotype. The V and J genes are TRBV4-2 and TRBJ1-6; 7 bases agree with TRBD1. Unmatched junction bases numbered 25, after V lost 1 base and J lost 4 bases. Looked up from germline, CDR1 is LGHNA and CDR2 is YNFKEQ. The CDR3 extends over 23 amino acids. CDR3 nucleotide sequence: TGTGCCAGCAGCCAAGTGCGAATTGGGGCCGGGACAGAACTATTTGGATATAATTCACCCCTCCACTTT. It is translated as CASSQVRIGAGTELFGYNSPLHF.

This clonotype has at least ten counts. CDR3 region: CASSHQRGERSPLHF. The DNA for the CDR3 is TGCGCCAGCAGCCACCAGAGGGGTGAACGGTCACCCCTCCACTTT. V gene TRBV4-1 combines with J gene TRBJ1-6, with D perhaps TRBD1 (5 bases). The CDR3 runs 15 residues. CDR1 MGHRA and CDR2 YSYEKL come from the germline V gene. The V end lost 3 bases, the J end lost 10 bases, and 16 bases lay between the germline ends.